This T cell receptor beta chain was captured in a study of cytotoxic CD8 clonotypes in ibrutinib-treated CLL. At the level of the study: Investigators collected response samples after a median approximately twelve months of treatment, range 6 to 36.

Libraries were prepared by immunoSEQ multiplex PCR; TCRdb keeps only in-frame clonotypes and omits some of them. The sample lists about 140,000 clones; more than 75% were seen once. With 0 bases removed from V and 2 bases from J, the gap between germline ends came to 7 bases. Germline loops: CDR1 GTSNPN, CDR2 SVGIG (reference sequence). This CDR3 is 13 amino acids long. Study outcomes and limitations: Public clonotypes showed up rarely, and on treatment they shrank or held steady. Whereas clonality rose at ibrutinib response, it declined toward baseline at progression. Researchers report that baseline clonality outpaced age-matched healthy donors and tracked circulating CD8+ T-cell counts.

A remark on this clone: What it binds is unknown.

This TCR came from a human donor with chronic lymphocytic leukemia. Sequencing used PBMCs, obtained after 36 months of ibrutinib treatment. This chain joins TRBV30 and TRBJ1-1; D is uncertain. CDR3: CAWSVIGNTEAFF. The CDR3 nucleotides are TGTGCCTGGAGTGTCATCGGAAACACTGAAGCTTTCTTT.